This entry lists 8 T cell receptor beta chains sequenced from one sample in a study of blood T cells in healthy people across ages. Then a second PCR, running roughly 7 to 11 cycles, was carried out with a sample-barcoded 5' primer and a J-beta primer mix. From the 5' RACE reads, TCRdb called clonotypes with MiXCR, one entry per CDR3 protein. The table shows more than 800,000 distinct CDR3 sequences, with 40% to 55% occurring only once. Sequenced material: blood. All receptors come from a woman between 55 and 75 years old in good health.

V is TRBV5-1 and J is TRBJ2-7, with D hard to call. The CDR3 has 14 residues. Looked up from germline, CDR1 is SGHRS and CDR2 is YFSETQ. The V gene lost 4 bases and the J gene lost 2 bases, with 13 bases spanning the gap. In nucleotides, the CDR3 is TGCGCCAGCAGCACCGGGTCGATGACCTACGAGCAGTACTTC. It codes for CASSTGSMTYEQYF.

The rearrangement uses TRBV6-1 and TRBJ2-1; D might be TRBD2 (6 bases). The CDR3 contains 16 residues. The germline V gene encodes CDR1 MNHNS and CDR2 SASEGT. V was cut by 7 bases and J by 0 bases, with 16 bases left in between. The CDR3 DNA reads as TGTGCCAGCACTCCGCGGGGCCCCAGCTCCTACAATGAGCAGTTCTTC. Protein product: CASTPRGPSSYNEQFF.

This clonotype was picked up a small number of times. The rearrangement joins TRBV29-1 to TRBJ2-2; 9 positions match TRBD1. The CDR3 has 14 residues. J gave up 6 bases and V 4 bases, and 6 bases lay outside the gene matches. In germline, CDR1 is SQVTM, CDR2 ANQGSEA. Here the CDR3 DNA reads TGCAGCGTTGTACAGGGGGCAAGCCCCGGGGAGCTGTTTTTT. Its protein is CSVVQGASPGELFF.

The DNA for the CDR3 is TGTGCCAGCAGCACACTAGCGTCGGATGAGCAGTTCTTC. It translates to CASSTLASDEQFF. J is TRBJ2-1 and V is TRBV7-9, with 7 bases aligning to TRBD2. This CDR3 contains 13 residues. Trimming took 5 bases from V and 8 from J; bases not matched to a gene: 6. Germline V gene lookup returns CDR1 SEHNR and CDR2 FQNEAQ (reference sequence).

At least ten counts were recorded for this clonotype. V usage is TRBV29-1 and J usage is TRBJ2-7; either TRBD1 or TRBD2 may fit D (5 bases each). Germline V gene data show CDR1 as SQVTM and CDR2 as ANQGSEA. The CDR3 consists of 12 residues. V gave up 2 bases and J gave up 6 bases, with 11 bases separating them. The CDR3, as DNA: TGCAGCGTTGAATTGGGGGATCGCGAGCAGTACTTC. Amino acid sequence: CSVELGDREQYF.

V and J are TRBV9 and TRBJ2-3; possibly TRBD2 for D (7 bases). The CDR3 runs to 15 residues. Germline V gene sequence: CDR1 SGDLS, CDR2 YYNGEE. V lost 1 base to trimming and J lost 4 bases, with 13 bases between them. CDR3 in amino acids: CASSVKGGQADTQYF. CDR3 nucleotide sequence: TGTGCCAGCAGCGTAAAGGGGGGGCAAGCAGATACGCAGTATTTT.

The sample holds a few counts of this clonotype. The J gene is TRBJ2-3, the V gene TRBV29-1, with 8 nucleotides matching TRBD1. CDR1 is SQVTM, CDR2 ANQGSEA, per germline. The CDR3 consists of 16 residues. The ends lost 5 bases at V and 5 bases at J; junction bases unmatched: 15. The CDR3 loop reads CSVFPIRQGSGDTQYF. For the CDR3, the DNA is TGCAGCGTTTTCCCGATCAGACAGGGGTCGGGAGATACGCAGTATTTT.

The chain employs TRBV3-1 and TRBJ2-3, with 10 bases identical to TRBD1. The CDR3 is made up of 17 amino acids. Trimming at V came to 1 base and at J to 1 base, leaving 5 bases not matched to a gene. CDR1 LGHDT and CDR2 YNNKEL come from the germline V gene (reference sequence). This chain's CDR3 is CASSQGRTGGGTDTQYF. The CDR3 DNA follows: TGTGCCAGCAGCCAAGGACGGACAGGGGGAGGCACAGATACGCAGTATTTT.